These T cell receptor beta chains were read from a single sample in a study of radiotherapy plus CTLA-4 blockade in lung cancer. Repertoires were generated with immunoSEQ multiplex PCR, while TCRdb's copy carries only in-frame clones and drops some. The data contain about 97,000 clones, around 79% of them seen just once; the ten biggest clones take up approximately 2.8%. The sequences come from peripheral blood, collected from a patient treated with radiotherapy plus ipilimumab. Receptors originate from a human donor with non-small cell lung cancer who had a partial response to radiotherapy plus ipilimumab. Some clones in this sample may be carry-over from other donors' samples. CDR3s include the opening cysteine and the closing phenylalanine or tryptophan. The order of the fields is V gene, D gene, clone size, J gene, CDR3 DNA, CDR3 protein. A D gene is named only where the DNA matches it firmly. Only part of the rows carry a size: once, few, many, or a class if the clone is expanded.

V gene: TRBV9
D gene: -
clone size: -
J gene: TRBJ2-3
CDR3 DNA: TGTGCCAGCAGCGTAAATACAGTCCAGTCAGATACGCAGTATTTT
CDR3 protein: CASSVNTVQSDTQYF

V gene: TRBV2
D gene: -
clone size: -
J gene: TRBJ2-7
CDR3 DNA: TGTGCCAGCAGTCAGACGGGCTACGAGCAGTACTTC
CDR3 protein: CASSQTGYEQYF

V gene: TRBV7-6
D gene: TRBD1
clone size: -
J gene: TRBJ1-1
CDR3 DNA: TGTGCCAGCAGCCTTGGACAGGGTACCGAAGCTTTCTTT
CDR3 protein: CASSLGQGTEAFF

V gene: TRBV7-8
D gene: -
clone size: -
J gene: TRBJ1-5
CDR3 DNA: TGTGCCAGCAGCCTCAGTACGCACGCCTTCAATCAGCCCCAGCATTTT
CDR3 protein: CASSLSTHAFNQPQHF

V gene: TRBV5-6
D gene: -
clone size: -
J gene: TRBJ2-7
CDR3 DNA: TGTGCCAGCAGCTCATGGCTAGCGCCCGAGTCTCGCGAGCAGTACTTC
CDR3 protein: CASSSWLAPESREQYF

V gene: TRBV28
D gene: -
clone size: -
J gene: TRBJ1-2
CDR3 DNA: TGTGCCAGCAGCCGCGGGTCGCGCTATGGCTACACCTTC
CDR3 protein: CASSRGSRYGYTF

V gene: TRBV19
D gene: TRBD2
clone size: -
J gene: TRBJ2-5
CDR3 DNA: TGTGCCAGTAAGGGACTAGCGGGGGTCCAAGAGACCCAGTACTTC
CDR3 protein: CASKGLAGVQETQYF

V gene: TRBV27
D gene: -
clone size: -
J gene: TRBJ1-2
CDR3 DNA: TGTGCCAGCAGTTTATGGGGCAACTATGGCTACACCTTC
CDR3 protein: CASSLWGNYGYTF

V gene: TRBV19
D gene: TRBD1
clone size: once
J gene: TRBJ1-5
CDR3 DNA: TGTGCCAGTAACCCGTTCAGGGCAGGGGGCGGTCAAAGCAATCAGCCCCAGCATTTT
CDR3 protein: CASNPFRAGGGQSNQPQHF

V gene: TRBV6-1
D gene: -
clone size: -
J gene: TRBJ2-1
CDR3 DNA: TGTGCCAGCAGTGCCTTAGGAGGGCCCGGTGAGCAGTTCTTC
CDR3 protein: CASSALGGPGEQFF

V gene: TRBV5-1
D gene: -
clone size: -
J gene: TRBJ2-7
CDR3 DNA: TGCGCCAGCAGCGGAAGACTAGGCGGTGGGGAGCAGTACTTC
CDR3 protein: CASSGRLGGGEQYF

V gene: TRBV18
D gene: TRBD1
clone size: -
J gene: TRBJ1-2
CDR3 DNA: TGTGCCAGCTCCCAAGGACAGGGGGGAAGGAACTATGGCTACACCTTC
CDR3 protein: CASSQGQGGRNYGYTF

V gene: TRBV12-5
D gene: -
clone size: once
J gene: TRBJ2-1
CDR3 DNA: TGTGCTAGTGGTTTGGATTCCTCGGTACTTAATGAGCAGTTCTTC
CDR3 protein: CASGLDSSVLNEQFF

V gene: TRBV29-1
D gene: TRBD2
clone size: -
J gene: TRBJ2-5
CDR3 DNA: TGCAGCGTTCCAAAGCGGCCTAGCGGGAGGGCAGGGGAGACCCAGTACTTC
CDR3 protein: CSVPKRPSGRAGETQYF

V gene: TRBV2
D gene: TRBD1
clone size: once
J gene: TRBJ1-1
CDR3 DNA: TGTGCCAGCAGTCCACAGGGGGACACTGAAGCTTTCTTT
CDR3 protein: CASSPQGDTEAFF

V gene: TRBV6-5
D gene: -
clone size: -
J gene: TRBJ2-2
CDR3 DNA: TGTGCCAGCGGGATATACGGGGACACCGGGGAGCTGTTTTTT
CDR3 protein: CASGIYGDTGELFF

V gene: TRBV28
D gene: -
clone size: -
J gene: TRBJ2-7
CDR3 DNA: TGTGCCAGCATCCCACCGGGTCGCAGCGGCGAGCAGTACTTC
CDR3 protein: CASIPPGRSGEQYF

V gene: TRBV4-1
D gene: -
clone size: -
J gene: TRBJ2-3
CDR3 DNA: TGCGCCAGCACCCAAACAGGAGATGGGACAGATACGCAGTATTTT
CDR3 protein: CASTQTGDGTDTQYF

V gene: TRBV4-1
D gene: TRBD1
clone size: -
J gene: TRBJ1-1
CDR3 DNA: TGCGCCAGCAGCCAACTAGTAAACAGGGGGCTCTTCGGCACTGAAGCTTTCTTT
CDR3 protein: CASSQLVNRGLFGTEAFF

V gene: TRBV6-5
D gene: -
clone size: few
J gene: TRBJ1-1
CDR3 DNA: TGTGCCAGCAGCCAAGCCGTCCTCGCGAACACTGAAGCTTTCTTT
CDR3 protein: CASSQAVLANTEAFF

V gene: TRBV19
D gene: TRBD1
clone size: -
J gene: TRBJ2-7
CDR3 DNA: TGTGCCAGTACCGATCCCGGGACAGTTTCTTTAAGCTCCTACGAGCAGTACTTC
CDR3 protein: CASTDPGTVSLSSYEQYF

V gene: TRBV6-6
D gene: -
clone size: -
J gene: TRBJ1-6
CDR3 DNA: TGTGCCAGCAGTTACGACAGAAGAAATAATTCACCCCTCCACTTT
CDR3 protein: CASSYDRRNNSPLHF

V gene: TRBV28
D gene: -
clone size: -
J gene: TRBJ1-5
CDR3 DNA: TGTGCCAGCAGTTTGGAGAGTCGCAATCAGCCCCAGCATTTT
CDR3 protein: CASSLESRNQPQHF

V gene: TRBV15
D gene: -
clone size: -
J gene: TRBJ1-4
CDR3 DNA: TGTGCCACCAGCTACTTCGGTAATGAAAAACTGTTTTTT
CDR3 protein: CATSYFGNEKLFF

V gene: TRBV6-5
D gene: -
clone size: -
J gene: TRBJ1-1
CDR3 DNA: TGTGCCAGCAGACAACAGGGACCGAACACTGAAGCTTTCTTT
CDR3 protein: CASRQQGPNTEAFF